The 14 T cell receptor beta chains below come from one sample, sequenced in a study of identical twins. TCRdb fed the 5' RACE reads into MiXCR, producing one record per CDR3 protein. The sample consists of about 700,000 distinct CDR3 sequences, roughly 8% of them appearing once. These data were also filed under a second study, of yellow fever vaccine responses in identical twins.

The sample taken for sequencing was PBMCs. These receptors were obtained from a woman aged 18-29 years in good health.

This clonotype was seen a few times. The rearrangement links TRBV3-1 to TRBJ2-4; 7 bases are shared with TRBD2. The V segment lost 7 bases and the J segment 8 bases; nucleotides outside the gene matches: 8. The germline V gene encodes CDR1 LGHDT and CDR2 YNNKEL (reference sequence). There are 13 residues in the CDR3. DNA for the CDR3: TGTGCCAGCACCCGACGGGGGGAAGACATTCAGTACTTC. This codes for CASTRRGEDIQYF.

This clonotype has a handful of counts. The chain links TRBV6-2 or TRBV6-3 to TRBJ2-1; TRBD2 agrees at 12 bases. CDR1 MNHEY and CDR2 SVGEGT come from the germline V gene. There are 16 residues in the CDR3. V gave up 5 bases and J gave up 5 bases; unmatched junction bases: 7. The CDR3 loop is CASSRYGLAGNNEQFF. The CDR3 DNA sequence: TGTGCCAGCAGTCGATATGGACTAGCGGGAAACAATGAGCAGTTCTTC.

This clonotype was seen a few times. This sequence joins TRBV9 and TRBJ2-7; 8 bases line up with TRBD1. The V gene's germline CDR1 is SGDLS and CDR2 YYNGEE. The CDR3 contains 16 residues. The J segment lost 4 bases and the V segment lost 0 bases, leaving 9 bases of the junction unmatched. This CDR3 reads CASSVGGGQGSYEQYF. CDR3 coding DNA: TGTGCCAGCAGCGTAGGAGGTGGACAGGGATCGTACGAGCAGTACTTC.

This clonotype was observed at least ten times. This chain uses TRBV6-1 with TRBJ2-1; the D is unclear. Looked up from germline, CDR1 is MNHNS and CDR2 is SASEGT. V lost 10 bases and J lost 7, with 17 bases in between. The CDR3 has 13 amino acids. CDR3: CATSMSLGNEQFF. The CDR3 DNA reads TGTGCCACCTCGATGTCCCTAGGAAATGAGCAGTTCTTC.

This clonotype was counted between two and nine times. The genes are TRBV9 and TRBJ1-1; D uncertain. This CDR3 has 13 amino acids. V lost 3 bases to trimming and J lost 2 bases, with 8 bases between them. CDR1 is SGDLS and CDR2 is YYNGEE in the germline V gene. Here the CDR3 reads CASSGAINTEAFF. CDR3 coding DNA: TGTGCCAGCAGCGGGGCAATCAACACTGAAGCTTTCTTT.

This chain's CDR3 is CASSLGDTLAKNIQYF. In nucleotides, the CDR3 is TGTGCCAGCAGCTTAGGGGACACCCTAGCCAAAAACATTCAGTACTTC. The rearrangement links TRBV7-9 to TRBJ2-4; a possible D gene is TRBD1 (6 bases). This CDR3 region has 16 residues. V was shortened by 1 base and J by 0 bases, with 10 bases between the two germline ends. The germline V gene encodes CDR1 SEHNR and CDR2 FQNEAQ (reference sequence). Filled out from reference TRBV7-9 and TRBJ2-4, the complete variable domain reads DTGVSQNPRHKITKRGQNVTFRCDPISEHNRLYWYRQTLGQGPEFLTYFQNEAQLEKSRLLSDRFSAERPKGSFSTLEIQRTEQGDSAMYLCASSLGDTLAKNIQYFGAGTRLSVL.

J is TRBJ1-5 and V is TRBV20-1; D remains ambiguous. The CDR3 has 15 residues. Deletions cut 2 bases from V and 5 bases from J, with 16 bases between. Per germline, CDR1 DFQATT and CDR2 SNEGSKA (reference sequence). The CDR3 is CSARLNTVRDQPQHF. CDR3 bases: TGCAGTGCTAGACTTAACACAGTAAGGGATCAGCCCCAGCATTTT.

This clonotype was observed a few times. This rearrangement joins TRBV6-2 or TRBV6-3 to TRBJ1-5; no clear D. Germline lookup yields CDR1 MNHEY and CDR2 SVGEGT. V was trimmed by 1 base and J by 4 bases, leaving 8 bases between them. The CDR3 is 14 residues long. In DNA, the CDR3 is TGTGCCAGCAGTTACTGGGCGGGGAATCAGCCCCAGCATTTT. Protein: CASSYWAGNQPQHF.

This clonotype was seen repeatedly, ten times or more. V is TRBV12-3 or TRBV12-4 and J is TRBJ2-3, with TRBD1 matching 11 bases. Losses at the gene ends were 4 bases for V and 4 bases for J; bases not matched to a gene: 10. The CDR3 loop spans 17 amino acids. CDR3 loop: CASSSSPGQGVADTQYF. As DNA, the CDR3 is TGTGCCAGCAGTTCCTCCCCGGGACAGGGGGTCGCAGATACGCAGTATTTT.

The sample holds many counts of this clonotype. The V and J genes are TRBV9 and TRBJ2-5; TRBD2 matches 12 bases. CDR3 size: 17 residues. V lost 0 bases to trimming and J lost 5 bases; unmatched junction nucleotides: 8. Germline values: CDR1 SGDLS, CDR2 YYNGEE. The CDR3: CASSVGASGGAAETQYF. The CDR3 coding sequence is TGTGCCAGCAGCGTAGGAGCTAGCGGGGGGGCTGCGGAGACCCAGTACTTC.

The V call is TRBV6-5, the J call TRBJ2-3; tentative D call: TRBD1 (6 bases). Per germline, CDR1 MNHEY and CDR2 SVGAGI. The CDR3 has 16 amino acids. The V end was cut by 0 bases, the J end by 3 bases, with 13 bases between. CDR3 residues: CASSYSGHGRTDTQYF. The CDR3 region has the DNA TGTGCCAGCAGTTACTCGGGACATGGCCGGACAGATACGCAGTATTTT.

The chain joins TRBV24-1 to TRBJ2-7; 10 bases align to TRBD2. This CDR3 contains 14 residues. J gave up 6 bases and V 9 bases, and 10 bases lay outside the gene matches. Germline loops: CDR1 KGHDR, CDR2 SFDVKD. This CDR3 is CATDFSGRALEQYF. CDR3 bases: TGTGCCACCGATTTCAGCGGGAGGGCCCTCGAGCAGTACTTC.

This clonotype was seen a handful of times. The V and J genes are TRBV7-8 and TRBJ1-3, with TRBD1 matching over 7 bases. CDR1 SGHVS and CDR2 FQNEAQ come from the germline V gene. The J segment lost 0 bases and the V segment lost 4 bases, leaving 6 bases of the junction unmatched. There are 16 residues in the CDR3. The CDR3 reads CASSSQGLSSGNTIYF. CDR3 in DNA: TGTGCCAGCAGCTCACAGGGGTTGTCCTCTGGAAACACCATATATTTT.

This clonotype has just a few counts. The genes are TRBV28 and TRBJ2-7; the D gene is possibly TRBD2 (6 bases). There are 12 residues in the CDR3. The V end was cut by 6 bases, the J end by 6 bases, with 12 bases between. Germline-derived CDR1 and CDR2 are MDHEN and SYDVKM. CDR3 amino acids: CASRPSAGEQYF. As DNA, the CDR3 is TGTGCCAGCAGGCCTAGCGCTGGCGAGCAGTACTTC.